Described below is a single T cell receptor (beta chain) sequence and its context. These data belong to a study of blood T cell repertoires in COVID-19. Trimming removed 8 bases from V and 5 bases from J; junction bases left unmatched: 21. CDR1 and CDR2 from the germline V gene are SNHLY and FYNNEI. CDR3 length: 18 amino acids. Authors' methods: Estimation of nucleated cell counts relied on the amplification of reference gene primers. Profiling relied on immunoSEQ multiplex PCR, and the TCRdb table lists in-frame clones only, not all of them. V, J and clone size reflect that table, while D and trimming were determined from the DNA. The sample consists of a few hundred thousand clones, 75% to 85% of them appearing once.

V is TRBV2 and J is TRBJ2-1; 7 bases match TRBD1. What was sequenced was peripheral blood. This sequence originates from a human donor in a cohort sampled during active COVID-19. Written as DNA, the CDR3 is TGTGCCAGCGCCCCGTCCCGACAGGGTCGCGTTCCTCACAATGAGCAGTTCTTC. It codes for CASAPSRQGRVPHNEQFF.